This T cell receptor (beta chain) was recovered during a study of cytomegalovirus exposure and HLA in healthy donors. In the study overall: In a later analysis, it was reported that the approximately 110 validation repertoires had been produced on the same platform as the roughly 700 repertoires belonging to the first cohort.

Study-wide results and caveats: The authors enumerated 164 TCR beta chains as linked to cytomegalovirus. Subsequent analysis of the roughly 120 validation repertoires found a tendency for first-cohort TCR clusters to co-occur.

The J segment lost 5 bases and the V segment lost 3 bases, leaving 6 bases of the junction unmatched. Germline values: CDR1 KGHSH, CDR2 LQKENI. The CDR3 loop spans 14 amino acids. Assay: immunoSEQ multiplex PCR; the TCRdb copy retains only in-frame clones and omits some. The table shows 150,000 to 200,000 clones, with 91% occurring only once. About this clone itself: The antigen is undetermined. The sample contains more than one DNA sequence encoding this CDR3.

The sample consisted of PBMCs. The clonotype comes from a woman between 18 and 29 years old in good health and CMV-seropositive. This chain connects TRBV18 to TRBJ2-5; 7 nucleotides match TRBD2. CDR3 region: CASSPGQGGETQYF. DNA of the CDR3: TGTGCCAGCTCACCGGGCCAGGGAGGGGAGACCCAGTACTTC.